This TCR beta chain was identified during a study of blood T cell repertoires in COVID-19. Repertoires were generated with immunoSEQ multiplex PCR, while TCRdb's copy carries only in-frame clones and drops some. The data show some 90,000 clones, with around 90% seen just once and about 4.3% held by the top ten. The CDR3 is made up of 16 amino acids. The clonotype originates from a woman older than 75 with active or convalescent COVID-19. The sequencing input was peripheral blood. The chain joins TRBV21-1 to TRBJ2-6; TRBD1 is taken as the D call from the table, unchecked against the DNA. TRBV21-1 is described as a pseudogene. CDR3: CAIRDRPPSGANVLTF. CDR3 DNA sequence: TGTGCCATCCGGGACAGGCCCCCGTCTGGGGCCAACGTCCTGACTTTC.